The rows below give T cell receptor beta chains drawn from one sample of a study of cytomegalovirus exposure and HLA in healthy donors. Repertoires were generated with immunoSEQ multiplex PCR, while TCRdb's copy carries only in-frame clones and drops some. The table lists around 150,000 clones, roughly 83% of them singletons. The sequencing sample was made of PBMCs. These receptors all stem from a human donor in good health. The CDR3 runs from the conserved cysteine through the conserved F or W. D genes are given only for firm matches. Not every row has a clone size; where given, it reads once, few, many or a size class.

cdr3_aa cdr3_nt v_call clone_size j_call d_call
CASGTSHQPQHF TGTGCCAGCGGGACTTCTCATCAGCCCCAGCATTTT TRBV28 . TRBJ1-5 .
CASSVGDSTNEKLFF TGTGCCAGCAGCGTCGGGGACTCAACTAATGAAAAACTGTTTTTT TRBV9 . TRBJ1-4 .
CASSLAGTADEQYF TGCGCCAGCAGCTTGGCCGGGACAGCGGACGAGCAGTACTTC TRBV5-1 few TRBJ2-7 TRBD1
CASRGWASGGSSYNEQFF TGTGCCAGCAGAGGGTGGGCTAGCGGAGGGAGCTCCTACAATGAGCAGTTCTTC TRBV5-4 . TRBJ2-1 TRBD2
CASSRGTEDYGYTF TGTGCCAGCAGTCGCGGGACAGAAGACTATGGCTACACCTTC TRBV11-2 . TRBJ1-2 TRBD1
CASSAYYEQYF TGCGCCAGCAGTGCCTACTACGAGCAGTACTTC TRBV10-2 . TRBJ2-7 .
CASSQEAVTNGGELFF TGTGCCAGCAGCCAAGAGGCAGTTACGAACGGCGGGGAGCTGTTTTTT TRBV7-6 once TRBJ2-2 .
CASSLVHTGELFF TGTGCCAGCAGCCTCGTCCACACCGGGGAGCTGTTTTTT TRBV14 . TRBJ2-2 .
CASSQDRDFGLHGYTF TGCGCCAGCAGCCAAGACAGGGACTTTGGTCTCCATGGCTACACCTTC TRBV4-1 . TRBJ1-2 .
CASSPPGTGIYPNYGYTF TGTGCCAGCAGCCCCCCCGGGACAGGGATCTACCCTAACTATGGCTACACCTTC TRBV4-2 . TRBJ1-2 TRBD1
CASSQASTGSAYNEQFF TGCGCCAGCAGCCAAGCGAGTACGGGGAGCGCCTACAATGAGCAGTTCTTC TRBV4-3 . TRBJ2-1 .
CASGLGARGQGAYNEQFF TGTGCTAGTGGTTTGGGGGCCCGAGGACAGGGGGCCTACAATGAGCAGTTCTTC TRBV12-5 . TRBJ2-1 TRBD1
CASSLAWTGTNTEAFF TGTGCCAGCAGCTTAGCCTGGACAGGGACCAACACTGAAGCTTTCTTT TRBV7-2 . TRBJ1-1 TRBD1
CASRPRQTDTEAFF TGTGCCAGCCGACCTAGACAGACGGACACTGAAGCTTTCTTT TRBV6-4 . TRBJ1-1 .
CASSVRLRDGYTF TGTGCCAGCAGCGTAAGACTCAGGGATGGCTACACCTTC TRBV9 . TRBJ1-2 .
CASSFQRTVNNEQFF TGTGCCAGCAGCTTCCAGCGGACGGTTAACAATGAGCAGTTCTTC TRBV13 . TRBJ2-1 .
CASSLGASGGSATTYEQYF TGTGCCAGCAGCTTAGGTGCTAGCGGGGGGTCCGCCACGACATACGAGCAGTACTTC TRBV7-6 few TRBJ2-7 TRBD2
CASSESGQGIPQDTQYF TGCGCCAGCAGTGAGTCGGGACAGGGCATTCCACAAGATACGCAGTATTTT TRBV10-2 . TRBJ2-3 TRBD1
CASSYSGRFYGYTF TGTGCCAGCAGTTACTCGGGCAGATTTTATGGCTACACCTTC TRBV6-6 once TRBJ1-2 .
CASSPRQGFLSSYNEQFF TGTGCCAGCAGCCCTCGACAAGGTTTTCTCAGCTCCTACAATGAGCAGTTCTTC TRBV9 . TRBJ2-1 .
CASRGRDSYEQYF TGTGCCAGTCGAGGACGGGACTCCTACGAGCAGTACTTC TRBV19 once TRBJ2-7 .
CASSKLAGGHLNEQFF TGTGCCAGCAGTAAACTAGCGGGGGGGCATCTCAATGAGCAGTTCTTC TRBV25-1 . TRBJ2-1 TRBD2
CASSLKRTSGSDEQFF TGCGCCAGCAGCCTCAAAAGGACTAGCGGGAGCGATGAGCAGTTCTTC TRBV5-1 . TRBJ2-1 TRBD2
CASSLASSGTYEQYF TGTGCCAGCAGTTTAGCGTCGTCGGGAACCTACGAGCAGTACTTC TRBV27 . TRBJ2-7 .
CASSGRGQPQHF TGTGCCAGCAGCGGCAGGGGTCAGCCCCAGCATTTT TRBV7-2 few TRBJ1-5 .
CATRGPNQPQHF TGTGCCACCAGGGGCCCCAATCAGCCCCAGCATTTT TRBV15 . TRBJ1-5 .
CASSLLPQGLNTEAFF TGTGCCAGCAGCTTGCTACCACAGGGGTTGAACACTGAAGCTTTCTTT TRBV5-6 once TRBJ1-1 TRBD1
CASSFVQGANTEAFF TGTGCCAGCAGCTTCGTACAGGGCGCGAATACTGAAGCTTTCTTT TRBV11-2 . TRBJ1-1 .
CASSKRADYNEQFF TGTGCCAGCAGCAAGAGGGCAGACTACAATGAGCAGTTCTTC TRBV2 few TRBJ2-1 .
CASSSQVSSYNEQFF TGTGCCAGCAGTTCGCAGGTTAGCTCCTACAATGAGCAGTTCTTC TRBV27 . TRBJ2-1 .
CASSVRQGDEKLFF TGTGCCAGCAGCGTACGACAGGGTGATGAAAAACTGTTTTTT TRBV9 . TRBJ1-4 TRBD1
CASSLYGGAYEQYF TGCGCCAGCAGCTTGTACGGGGGGGCTTACGAGCAGTACTTC TRBV5-1 . TRBJ2-7 TRBD2
CSASEGLSEYF TGCAGTGCTAGTGAGGGACTATCTGAGTACTTC TRBV20-1 . TRBJ2-7 TRBD2
CASSRSGTRSFNEAFF TGTGCCAGCAGCCGATCCGGGACACGGAGCTTCAATGAAGCTTTCTTT TRBV14 few TRBJ1-1 .
CASSMGQGNGGYTF TGTGCCAGTAGTATGGGACAGGGAAACGGTGGCTACACCTTC TRBV19 once TRBJ1-2 TRBD1
CAISPGLESTGELFF TGTGCCATCAGCCCAGGGTTAGAGAGCACCGGGGAGCTGTTTTTT TRBV10-3 few TRBJ2-2 .
CASSVMRGGPSGAQYF TGTGCCAGCAGCGTGATGCGGGGGGGACCCTCCGGGGCCCAGTACTTC TRBV5-4 . TRBJ2-5 TRBD2